The clone carrying this T cell receptor beta chain was observed a few times. The antigen remains unidentified. In each sample, at least 7 million PBMCs were isolated. The data were obtained in a study of blood T cells in healthy people across ages. On the study more broadly: The template switching approach captured approximately one barcoded beta molecule for every two T cells.

For the second PCR, which ran for about 6 to 11 cycles, a sample-barcoded 5' primer and a J-beta primer mix were used. Each cDNA was tagged by a template-switch adaptor containing 12 random nucleotides. TCRdb recomputed calls from the 5' RACE reads with MiXCR, one row per CDR3 protein. The data contain about 1.8 million distinct CDR3 sequences, about 50% of them singletons. Study-level findings and limits: Age brought a roughly linear fall in TCR beta diversity measured per million T cells.

Germline assignment: CDR1 LGHNA and CDR2 YSLEER. Unmatched junction bases numbered 9, after V lost 0 bases and J lost 8 bases. The CDR3 contains 16 residues. This TCR came from a woman aged 40 to 50 in good health. The chain is built from TRBV4-3 and TRBJ2-1; TRBD2 aligns across 8 bases. The sample taken for sequencing was blood. This CDR3 reads CASSQEFQRGIDEQFF. CDR3 nucleotide sequence: TGCGCCAGCAGCCAAGAATTCCAGCGGGGGATCGATGAGCAGTTCTTC.